This TCR beta chain was documented in a study of identical twins. Broader study findings: Findings came from cross-sectional statistics, without long-term follow-up of donors.

The V gene's germline CDR1 is DFQATT and CDR2 SNEGSKA (reference sequence). V lost 0 bases and J lost 8, with 20 bases in between. The CDR3 runs to 16 residues. In the case of this clonotype: Its target is unknown.

TCRdb independently ran MiXCR on the 5' RACE reads; one entry per CDR3 protein. Of 540,000 or so distinct CDR3 sequences in the sample, approximately 20% were seen once. These records were also assigned to another study, of yellow fever vaccine responses in identical twins.

The receptor was isolated from a woman aged 18-29 years in good health. The chain recombines TRBV20-1 with TRBJ2-1; D unresolved. Sequencing was done on a sample of CD4+ T cells sorted from blood. CDR3 residues: CSARDLRRLGGDEQFF. CDR3 nucleotides: TGCAGTGCTAGAGATCTCCGGCGGCTAGGCGGCGATGAGCAGTTCTTC.